The clone carrying this T cell receptor (beta chain) was counted only a few times. The antigen is unknown. CDR1 is MDHEN, CDR2 SYDVKM, per germline. Trimming took 4 bases from V and 3 from J; bases not matched to a gene: 11. The CDR3 length is 17 residues. The sample comes from a study of CD8 T cells in ankylosing spondylitis. Study results and caveats: Characteristic of ankylosing spondylitis blood, it appeared, was a TCR beta motif comprising about eight highly homologous variants. Significant enrichment of disease-linked clones was reportedly seen in matched ankylosing spondylitis synovial fluid. Some motif variants were previously reported in reactive arthritis synovial fluid and blood. Disease-linked clones bore a CD8+ phenotype, appearing relatively rarely in peripheral blood.

Quantitative 5'-RACE with molecular barcodes generated TCR beta libraries. TCRdb re-called the 5' RACE reads with MiXCR, one entry per CDR3 protein. The sample includes hundreds of thousands of distinct CDR3 sequences, 10% to 15% of them seen just once. The chain recombines TRBV28 with TRBJ1-4; 7 bases map to TRBD1. Sequenced sample: blood, either unsorted or a sorted T cell fraction (not recorded which). The sequence was obtained from a male donor with ankylosing spondylitis. This CDR3 is CASSSTETRGANEKLFF. The CDR3 nucleotides read TGTGCCAGCAGTTCAACCGAAACCAGGGGGGCTAATGAAAAACTGTTTTTT.